The TCR beta chain under discussion was sequenced for a study of T-cell memory formation after mild COVID-19. TCRdb used MiXCR to reprocess the 5' RACE reads, holding one entry per CDR3 protein. The table has 6,500 to 9,000 distinct CDR3 sequences, approximately 31% seen once. Points from the study as a whole: There was no confirmation that second-wave clones peaking on day 37 were SARS-CoV-2 specific.

By frequency in the sample, this clonotype is medium-sized (0.01 to 0.1%). The target antigen is unknown. The germline V gene has CDR1 SGHRS and CDR2 YFSETQ. The V end was cut by 0 bases, the J end by 1 base, with 10 bases between. This CDR3 contains 15 residues. The rearrangement joins TRBV5-1 to TRBJ1-1; TRBD1 is a possible D gene (6 bases). Sequenced sample: PBMCs or a T cell subset sorted from them (not recorded which). This TCR was sampled from an adult woman who had mild COVID-19 (a few samples of this study predate the infection). Cell type and time point are not known. CDR3 nucleotide sequence: TGCGCCAGCAGCTTGGGGACAGTAGAGAACACTGAAGCTTTCTTT. It is translated as CASSLGTVENTEAFF.